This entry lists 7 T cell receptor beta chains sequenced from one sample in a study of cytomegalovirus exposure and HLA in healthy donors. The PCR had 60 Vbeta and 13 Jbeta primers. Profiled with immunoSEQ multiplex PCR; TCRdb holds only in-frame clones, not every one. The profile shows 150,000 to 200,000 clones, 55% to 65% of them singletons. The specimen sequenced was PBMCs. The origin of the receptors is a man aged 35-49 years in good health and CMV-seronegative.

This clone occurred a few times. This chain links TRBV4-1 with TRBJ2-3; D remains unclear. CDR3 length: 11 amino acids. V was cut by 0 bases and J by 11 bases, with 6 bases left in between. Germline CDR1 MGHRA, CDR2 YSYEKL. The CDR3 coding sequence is TGCGCCAGCAGCCAAGATGGGCAGCAGTATTTT. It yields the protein CASSQDGQQYF.

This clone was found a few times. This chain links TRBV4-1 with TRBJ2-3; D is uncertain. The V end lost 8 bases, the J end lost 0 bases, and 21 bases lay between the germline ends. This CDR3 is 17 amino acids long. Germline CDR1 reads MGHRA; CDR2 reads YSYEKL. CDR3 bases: TGCGCCAGCTCTCCCCCGGTGGATGAGACTAGCACAGATACGCAGTATTTT. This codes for CASSPPVDETSTDTQYF.

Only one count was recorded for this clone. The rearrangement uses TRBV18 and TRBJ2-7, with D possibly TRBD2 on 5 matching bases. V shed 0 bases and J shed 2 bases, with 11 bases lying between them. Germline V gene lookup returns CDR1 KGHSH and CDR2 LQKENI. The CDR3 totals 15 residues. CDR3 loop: CASSPPAGPTYEQYF. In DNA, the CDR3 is TGTGCCAGCTCACCACCCGCGGGTCCTACCTACGAGCAGTACTTC.

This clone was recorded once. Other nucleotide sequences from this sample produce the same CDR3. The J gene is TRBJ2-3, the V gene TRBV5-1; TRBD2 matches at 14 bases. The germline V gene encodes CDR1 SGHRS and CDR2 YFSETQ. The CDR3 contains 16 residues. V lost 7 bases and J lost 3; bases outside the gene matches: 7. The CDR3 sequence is CASRPGLAGETDTQYF. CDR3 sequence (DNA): TGCGCCAGCCGCCCGGGACTAGCGGGAGAGACAGATACGCAGTATTTT.

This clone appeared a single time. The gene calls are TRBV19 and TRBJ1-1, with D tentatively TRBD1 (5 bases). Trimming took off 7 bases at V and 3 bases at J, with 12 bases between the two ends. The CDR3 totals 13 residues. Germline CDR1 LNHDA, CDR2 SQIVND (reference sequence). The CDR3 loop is CASTKQDHTEAFF. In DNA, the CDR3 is TGTGCCAGTACTAAACAGGATCACACTGAAGCTTTCTTT. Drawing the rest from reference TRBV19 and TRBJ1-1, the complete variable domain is DGGITQSPKYLFRKEGQNVTLSCEQNLNHDAMYWYRQDPGQGLRLIYYSQIVNDFQKGDIAEGYSVSREKKESFPLTVTSAQKNPTAFYLCASTKQDHTEAFFGQGTRLTVV.

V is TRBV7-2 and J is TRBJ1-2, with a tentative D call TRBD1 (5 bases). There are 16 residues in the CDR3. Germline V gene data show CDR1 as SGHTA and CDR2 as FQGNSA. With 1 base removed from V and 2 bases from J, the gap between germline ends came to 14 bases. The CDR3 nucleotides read TGTGCCAGCAGCTTAGGGGGACTGACATACAACTATGGCTACACCTTC. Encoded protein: CASSLGGLTYNYGYTF.

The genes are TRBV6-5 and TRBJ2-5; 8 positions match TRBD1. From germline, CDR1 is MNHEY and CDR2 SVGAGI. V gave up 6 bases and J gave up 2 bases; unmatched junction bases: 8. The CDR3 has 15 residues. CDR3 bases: TGTGCCAGCAGCCCCGCAGGGGGCTGGCAAGAGACCCAGTACTTC. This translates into CASSPAGGWQETQYF.